This TCR beta chain derives from a study of low-dose radiotherapy and immunotherapy resistance in tumors. As for the study in general: Intravenously given cyclophosphamide 200 mg/m2 followed a two-week schedule that placed each dose one day before radiation and immunotherapy. Oral administration of aspirin 300 mg daily occurred for four cycles, commencing at cycle 1 day 1.

Alpha- and beta-chain coverage of first-strand cDNA came from TRAV- and TRBV-specific primers. Both a constant-region primer and a V-primer adapter served to amplify TCRs across 15 to 20 PCR cycles. Using its own MiXCR run on the reads, TCRdb lists one record per CDR3 protein. The top ten clones hold less than 7.5% of a sample with some 57,000 distinct CDR3 sequences, roughly 23% of them seen once. This clonotype was seen repeatedly, ten times or more. Documented time point: after trial treatment. The treatment here: LDRT plus nivolumab, ipilimumab, low-dose cyclophosphamide and aspirin (RACIN trial). The sequence derives from a male donor with prostate cancer. Sequenced material: PBMCs, taken after low-dose radiotherapy plus immunotherapy.

The DNA for the CDR3 is TGTGCCAGCAGCTTAGCGGCGAGGGGCGAGCAGTACTTC. Encoded protein: CASSLAARGEQYF. The V gene is TRBV7-9, the J gene TRBJ2-7, with D perhaps matching TRBD1 or TRBD2 (5 bases each). With 0 bases removed from V and 6 bases from J, the gap between germline ends came to 9 bases. Germline V gene lookup returns CDR1 SEHNR and CDR2 FQNEAQ (reference sequence). CDR3 length equals 13 residues. The full variable domain, with the rest looked up from reference TRBV7-9 and TRBJ2-7, is DTGVSQNPRHKITKRGQNVTFRCDPISEHNRLYWYRQTLGQGPEFLTYFQNEAQLEKSRLLSDRFSAERPKGSFSTLEIQRTEQGDSAMYLCASSLAARGEQYFGPGTRLTVT.